Sequencing of this T cell receptor (beta chain) was carried out in a study of blood T cells in healthy people across ages. Per the germline V gene, CDR1 is SEHNR and CDR2 is FQNEAQ (reference sequence). This CDR3 is 14 amino acids long. V lost 5 bases, J lost 5 bases, and 15 bases lay in between. A sample-barcoded 5' primer and a J-beta primer mix were used in a second PCR of about 7 to 12 cycles. TCRdb itself ran the 5' RACE reads through MiXCR, one entry per CDR3 protein. The data hold about 680,000 distinct CDR3 sequences, with more than 40% observed a single time. The sequencing input was blood. The sequence derives from a woman in her fifties or sixties in good health. The rearrangement links TRBV7-9 to TRBJ1-1; possible D gene TRBD1, 6 bases. CDR3 loop: CASSVGGEGTEAFF. The DNA of the CDR3 is TGTGCCAGCAGCGTAGGGGGAGAGGGAACTGAAGCTTTCTTT.